This TCR beta chain emerged from a study of shared clonotypes between healthy human individuals. Across the whole study: Aged between 18 and 49, the donors were two women and three men. Study-level results: Among non-shared clonotypes, generation probabilities were lower than among those shared by all four donors.

Sequencing was performed with immunoSEQ multiplex PCR; in TCRdb, only in-frame clones are kept and a portion is missing. The sample has over a million clones, 70% to 80% seen once; the top ten hold around 0.61%. Germline V gene data show CDR1 as SGHAT and CDR2 as FQNNGV. The CDR3 is made up of 16 amino acids. Into CD45RA+ naive and CD45RA-negative memory subsets, the CD4+ cells were split. On this clone: Its specificity is not known.

This chain uses TRBV11-2 with TRBJ2-7, with 10 positions matching TRBD1. The J call may be wrong; the DNA end is better matched by TRBJ2-1. The specimen was memory CD4+ T cells from PBMCs. As to subset: CD45RA-negative fraction. The receptor comes from a man aged 18-30 years in good health. Some clones in this sample may be carry-over from other donors' samples. The CDR3 region has the DNA TGTGCCAGCAGCCCGGACCGGGACAGGGGTAGCAATGAGCAGTTCTTC. It encodes CASSPDRDRGSNEQFF.